Below, one T cell receptor beta chain is given with its context. This sample is drawn from a study of blood T cell repertoires in COVID-19. Study-wide background: Spain, Italy and the United States supplied samples that represented acute and convalescent COVID-19.

Authors' data handling: Counts of nucleated cells, estimated from reference gene primer amplification, were obtained. Measured with immunoSEQ multiplex PCR; TCRdb has only the in-frame clones, and not every one. Clonal size and the V and J genes are those of that table, whereas D and trimming came from the DNA. The sample lists roughly 190,000 clones; roughly 82% were seen once. The CDR3 extends over 14 amino acids. Germline trimming cut 7 bases from V and 7 bases from J; bases unmatched to any gene: 8. CDR1 is GTSNPN and CDR2 is SVGIG in the germline V gene (reference sequence). Participants were aged about 18 to 95 years, lived in under 30 US areas, and enrolled virtually. Participants had their cohort set by participant-reported clinical history.

This sequence joins TRBV30 and TRBJ2-2; 11 bases agree with TRBD2. The source is a man aged 35-49 years who had recovered from COVID-19. Sequenced sample: PBMCs or T cells enriched from blood (not recorded which). The CDR3 loop is CASQTSGIHGELFF. CDR3 DNA sequence: TGTGCCTCGCAGACTAGCGGGATACACGGGGAGCTGTTTTTT.